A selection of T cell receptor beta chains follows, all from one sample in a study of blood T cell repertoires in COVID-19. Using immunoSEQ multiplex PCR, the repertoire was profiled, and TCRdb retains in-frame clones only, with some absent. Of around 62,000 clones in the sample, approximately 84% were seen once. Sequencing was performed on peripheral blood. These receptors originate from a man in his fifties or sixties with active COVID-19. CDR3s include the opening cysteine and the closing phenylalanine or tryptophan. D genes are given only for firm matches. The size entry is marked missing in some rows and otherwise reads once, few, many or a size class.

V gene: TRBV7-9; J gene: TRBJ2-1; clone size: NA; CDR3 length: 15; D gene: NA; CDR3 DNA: TGTGCCAGCACCTCACCCAGGGATTTTGGAAATGAGCAGTTCTTC; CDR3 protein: CASTSPRDFGNEQFF
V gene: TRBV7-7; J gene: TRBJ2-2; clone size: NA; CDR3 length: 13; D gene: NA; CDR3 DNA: TGTGCCACCAGTCCTGTCCCGACCGGGGAGCTGTTTTTT; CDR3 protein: CATSPVPTGELFF
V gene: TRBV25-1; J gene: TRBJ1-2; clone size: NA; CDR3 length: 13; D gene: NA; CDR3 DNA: TGTGCCAGCAGTGAGGTTTTCGGGGAACTCTACACCTTC; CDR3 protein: CASSEVFGELYTF
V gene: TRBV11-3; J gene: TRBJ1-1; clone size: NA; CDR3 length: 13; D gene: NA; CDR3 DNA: TGTGCCAGCAGCTTAGGAGGAAACACTGAAGCTTTCTTT; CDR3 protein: CASSLGGNTEAFF
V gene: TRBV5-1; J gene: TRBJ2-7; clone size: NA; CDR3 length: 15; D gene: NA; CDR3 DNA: TGCGCCAGCAGCTTGGTGGGCCTAAGCTCCTACGAGCAGTACTTC; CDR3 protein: CASSLVGLSSYEQYF
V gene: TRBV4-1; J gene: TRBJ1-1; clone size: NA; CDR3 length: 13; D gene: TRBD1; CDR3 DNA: TGCGCCAGCAGTCTCGGACAGGGGGGGGAAGCTTTCTTT; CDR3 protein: CASSLGQGGEAFF
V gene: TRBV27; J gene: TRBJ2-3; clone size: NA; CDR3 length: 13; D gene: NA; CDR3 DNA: TGTGCCAGCAGTTCCCAGCAGGTAGATACGCAGTATTTT; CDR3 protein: CASSSQQVDTQYF
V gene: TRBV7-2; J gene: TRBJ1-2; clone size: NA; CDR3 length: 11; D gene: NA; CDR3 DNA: TGTGCCAGCAGCTTCGACCAGGGGTACACCTTC; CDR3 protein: CASSFDQGYTF
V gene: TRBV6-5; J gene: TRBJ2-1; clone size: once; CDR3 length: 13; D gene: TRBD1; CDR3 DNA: TGTGCCAGCAGGACAGGGGGGGGGTATGAGCAGTTCTTC; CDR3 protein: CASRTGGGYEQFF
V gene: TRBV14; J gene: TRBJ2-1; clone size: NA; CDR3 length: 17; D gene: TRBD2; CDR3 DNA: TGTGCCAGCAGTGAGGGACTAGCGGGAGTACTAGGCAATGAGCAGTTCTTC; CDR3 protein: CASSEGLAGVLGNEQFF
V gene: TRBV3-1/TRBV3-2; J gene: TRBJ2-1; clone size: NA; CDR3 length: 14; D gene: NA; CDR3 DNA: TGTGCCAGCAGCCGGTCCTTAGGGGTCAATGAGCAGTTCTTC; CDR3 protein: CASSRSLGVNEQFF
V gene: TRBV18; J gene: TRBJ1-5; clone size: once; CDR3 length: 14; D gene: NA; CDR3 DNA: TGTGCCAGCTCTCAATCGACGAGCGATCAGCCCCAGCATTTT; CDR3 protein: CASSQSTSDQPQHF
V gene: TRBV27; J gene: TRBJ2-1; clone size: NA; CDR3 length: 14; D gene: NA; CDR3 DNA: TGTGCCAGCAGTTTATCGAGGTCCTACAATGAGCAGTTCTTC; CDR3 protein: CASSLSRSYNEQFF
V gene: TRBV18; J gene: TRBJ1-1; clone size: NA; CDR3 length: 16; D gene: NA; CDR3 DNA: TGTGCCAGCTCACCTGCGGTCATTGTCAAGGACACTGAAGCTTTCTTT; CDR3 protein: CASSPAVIVKDTEAFF
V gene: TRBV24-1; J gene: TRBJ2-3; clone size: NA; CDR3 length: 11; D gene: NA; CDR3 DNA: TGTGCCACCAGCCAGTCGGATACGCAGTATTTT; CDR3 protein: CATSQSDTQYF
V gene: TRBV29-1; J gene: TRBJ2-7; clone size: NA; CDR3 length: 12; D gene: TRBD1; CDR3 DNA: TGCAGCGTTTGGACAGGGAGTGGGGAGCAGTACTTC; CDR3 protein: CSVWTGSGEQYF
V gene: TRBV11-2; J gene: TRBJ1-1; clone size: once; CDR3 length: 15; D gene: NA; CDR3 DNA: TGTGCCAGCAGCTTAGTTTTAGGAGGGAACACTGAAGCTTTCTTT; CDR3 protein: CASSLVLGGNTEAFF
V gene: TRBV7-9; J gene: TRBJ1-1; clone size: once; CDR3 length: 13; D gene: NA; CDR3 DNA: TGTGCCAGCAGCTCCCAGGGAGGGGCTGAAGCTTTCTTT; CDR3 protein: CASSSQGGAEAFF
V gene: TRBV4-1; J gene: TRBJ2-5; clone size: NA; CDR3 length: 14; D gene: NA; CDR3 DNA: TGCGCCAGCAGCCAAGTCCAGGGGAAAGAGACCCAGTACTTC; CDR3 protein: CASSQVQGKETQYF
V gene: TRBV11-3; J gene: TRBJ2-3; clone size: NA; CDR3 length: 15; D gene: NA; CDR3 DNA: TGTGCCAGCAGCTTAGAAGGCAGGGCCTCAGATACGCAGTATTTT; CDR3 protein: CASSLEGRASDTQYF
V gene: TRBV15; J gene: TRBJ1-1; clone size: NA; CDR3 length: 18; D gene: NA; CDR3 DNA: TGTGCCACCAGCAGAGATCCCCCCGGGACACCCTGGGGCACTGAAGCTTTCTTT; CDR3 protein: CATSRDPPGTPWGTEAFF
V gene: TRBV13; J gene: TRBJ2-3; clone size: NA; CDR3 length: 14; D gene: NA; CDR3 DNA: TGTGCCAGCAGTTCGGAGGAAGGGCAGATCGGGCAGTATTTT; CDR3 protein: CASSSEEGQIGQYF
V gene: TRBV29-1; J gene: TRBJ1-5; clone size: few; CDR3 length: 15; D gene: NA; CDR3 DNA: TGCAGCGTGAGCACAGGGCAGTCCAACAATCAGCCCCAGCATTTT; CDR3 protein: CSVSTGQSNNQPQHF
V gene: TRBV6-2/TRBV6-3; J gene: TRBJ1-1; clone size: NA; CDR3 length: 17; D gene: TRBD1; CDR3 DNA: TGTGCCAGCAGTTACCCCTCATTCTCTAGGGACAGGGGAGAAGCTTTCTTT; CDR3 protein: CASSYPSFSRDRGEAFF
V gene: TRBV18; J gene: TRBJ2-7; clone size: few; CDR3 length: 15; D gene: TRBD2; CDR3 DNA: TGTGCCAGCTCACCGACTAGCGGGGGGGCCCACGAGCAGTACTTC; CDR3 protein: CASSPTSGGAHEQYF
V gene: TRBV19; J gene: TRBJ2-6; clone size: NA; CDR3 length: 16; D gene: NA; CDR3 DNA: TGTGCCAGTAGTACGATAGGCGCGGGAGGGGCCAACGTCCTGACTTTC; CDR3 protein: CASSTIGAGGANVLTF
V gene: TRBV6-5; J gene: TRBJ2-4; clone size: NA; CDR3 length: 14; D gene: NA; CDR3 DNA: TGTGCCAGCAGTAGGAGATTAGCCAAAAACATTCAGTACTTC; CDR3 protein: CASSRRLAKNIQYF
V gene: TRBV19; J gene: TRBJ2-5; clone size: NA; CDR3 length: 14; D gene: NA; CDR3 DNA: TGTGCCAGTGGTCCCGGTGTTCTGCGCGGGACCCAGTACTTC; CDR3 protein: CASGPGVLRGTQYF
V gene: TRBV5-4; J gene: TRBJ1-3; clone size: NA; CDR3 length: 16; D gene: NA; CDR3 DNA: TGTGCCAGCAGCTTGGGACAGCCACTCTCTGGAAACACCATATATTTT; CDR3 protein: CASSLGQPLSGNTIYF
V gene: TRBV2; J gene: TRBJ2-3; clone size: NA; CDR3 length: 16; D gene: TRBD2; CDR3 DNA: TGTGCCATAACCCAAAAGCGGGGGGGCGGGCGAGATACGCAGTATTTT; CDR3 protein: CAITQKRGGGRDTQYF
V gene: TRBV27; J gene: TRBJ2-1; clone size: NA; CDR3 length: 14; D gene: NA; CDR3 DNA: TGTGCCAGCAGTTTGCGGCAGGGAAACAATGAGCAGTTCTTC; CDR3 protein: CASSLRQGNNEQFF
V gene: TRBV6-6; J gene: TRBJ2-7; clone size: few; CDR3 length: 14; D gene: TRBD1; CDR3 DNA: TGTGCCAGCAGGCCGACAGGGAATTCCTACGAGCAGTACTTC; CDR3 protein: CASRPTGNSYEQYF
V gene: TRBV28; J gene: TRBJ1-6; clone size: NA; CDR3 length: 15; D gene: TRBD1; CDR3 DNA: TGTGCCAGCAGTCTGGCCGGGACAGCGAGTTCACCCCTCCACTTT; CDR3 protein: CASSLAGTASSPLHF
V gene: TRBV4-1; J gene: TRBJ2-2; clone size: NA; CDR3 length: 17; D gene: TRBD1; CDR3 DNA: TGCGCCAGCAGCCGTTCCGGGACAGGGGTCCCTCTGGGGGAGCTGTTTTTT; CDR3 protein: CASSRSGTGVPLGELFF
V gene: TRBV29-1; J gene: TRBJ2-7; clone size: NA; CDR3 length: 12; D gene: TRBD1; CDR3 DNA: TGCAGCGTGGGGACAGTTTTCTACGAGCAGTACTTC; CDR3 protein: CSVGTVFYEQYF
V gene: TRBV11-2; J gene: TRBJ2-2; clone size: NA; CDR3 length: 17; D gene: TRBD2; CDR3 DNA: TGTGCCAGCAGCCGCGGACTAGCGGGAGGTGGGACCGGGGAGCTGTTTTTT; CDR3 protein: CASSRGLAGGGTGELFF
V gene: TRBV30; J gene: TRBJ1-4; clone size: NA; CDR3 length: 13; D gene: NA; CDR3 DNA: TGTGCCTGGAGTGGGGACATCCTTGAAAAACTGTTTTTT; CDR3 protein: CAWSGDILEKLFF
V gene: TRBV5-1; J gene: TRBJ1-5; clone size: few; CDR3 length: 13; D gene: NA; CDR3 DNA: TGCGCCAGCAGCTCCGGGAGCAATCAGCCCCAGCATTTT; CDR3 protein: CASSSGSNQPQHF
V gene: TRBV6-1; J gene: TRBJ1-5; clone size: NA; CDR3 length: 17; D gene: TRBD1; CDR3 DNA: TGTGCCAGCAGTGCAAGGGCCGGACAGGGGGCAAGGCAGCCCCAGCATTTT; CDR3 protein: CASSARAGQGARQPQHF
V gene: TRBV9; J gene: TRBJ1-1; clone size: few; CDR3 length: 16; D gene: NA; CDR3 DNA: TGTGCCAGCAGCGTAGTATCAGGGGCCAGGAAGACTGAAGCTTTCTTT; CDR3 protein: CASSVVSGARKTEAFF
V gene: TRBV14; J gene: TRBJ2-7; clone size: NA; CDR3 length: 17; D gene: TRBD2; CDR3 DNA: TGTGCCAGCAGCCAACACCCGCTAGCGGGAGACTCCTACGAGCAGTACTTC; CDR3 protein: CASSQHPLAGDSYEQYF
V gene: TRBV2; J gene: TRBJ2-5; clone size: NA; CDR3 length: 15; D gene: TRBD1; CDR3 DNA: TGTGCCAGCAGGAACCGGGACAGGGGAAGGGAGACCCAGTACTTC; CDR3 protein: CASRNRDRGRETQYF
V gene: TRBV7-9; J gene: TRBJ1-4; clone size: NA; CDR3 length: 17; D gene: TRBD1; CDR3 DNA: TGTGCCAGCAGCTGGGACGGACAGGGGCCAACTAATGAAAAACTGTTTTTT; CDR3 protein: CASSWDGQGPTNEKLFF
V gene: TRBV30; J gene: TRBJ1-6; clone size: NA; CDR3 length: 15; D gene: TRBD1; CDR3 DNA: TGTGCCTGGACCACAGGGGGCGGCCTTAATTCACCCCTCCACTTT; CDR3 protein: CAWTTGGGLNSPLHF
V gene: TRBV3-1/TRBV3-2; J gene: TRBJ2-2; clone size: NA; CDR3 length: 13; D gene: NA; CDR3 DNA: TGTGCCAGCAGCCAAGGGGCCACCGGGGAGCTGTTTTTT; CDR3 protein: CASSQGATGELFF
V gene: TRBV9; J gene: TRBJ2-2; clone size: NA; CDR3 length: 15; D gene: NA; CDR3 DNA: TGTGCCAGCAGCGTCTTTAGCGGGAACACCGGGGAGCTGTTTTTT; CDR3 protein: CASSVFSGNTGELFF
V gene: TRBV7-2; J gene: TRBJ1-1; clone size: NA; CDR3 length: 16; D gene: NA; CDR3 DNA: TGTGCCAGCAGCTTAGTACACTGGGCAGTAAGAACTGAAGCTTTCTTT; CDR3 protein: CASSLVHWAVRTEAFF
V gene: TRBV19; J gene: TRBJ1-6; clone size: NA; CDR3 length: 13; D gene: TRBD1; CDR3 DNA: TGTGCCAGTAGGACAGGGGACAGTTCACCCCTCCACTTT; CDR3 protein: CASRTGDSSPLHF
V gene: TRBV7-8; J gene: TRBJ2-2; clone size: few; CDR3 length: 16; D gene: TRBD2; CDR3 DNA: TGTGCCAGCAAGGAGGAGGGACTAGGAAGGAGCGGGGAGCTGTTTTTT; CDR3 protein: CASKEEGLGRSGELFF
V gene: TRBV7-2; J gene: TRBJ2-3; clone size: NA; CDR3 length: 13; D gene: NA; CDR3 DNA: TGTGCCAGCAGCTTAGGACAGGAAAGGGCGCAGTATTTT; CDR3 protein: CASSLGQERAQYF
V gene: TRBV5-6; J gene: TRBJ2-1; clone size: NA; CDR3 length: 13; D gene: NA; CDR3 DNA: TGTGCCAGCAGCGGGGCTTTTGAGAGGGAGCAGTTCTTC; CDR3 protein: CASSGAFEREQFF
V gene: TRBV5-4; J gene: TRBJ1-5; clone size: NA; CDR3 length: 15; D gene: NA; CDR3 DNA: TGTGCCAGCAGCTTGGGAGGGCGTCGGGATCAGCCCCAGCATTTT; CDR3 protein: CASSLGGRRDQPQHF
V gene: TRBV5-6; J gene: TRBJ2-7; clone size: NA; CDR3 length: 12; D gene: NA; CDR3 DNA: TGTGCCAGCAGCTTGGTAGCGCACGAGCAGTACTTC; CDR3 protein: CASSLVAHEQYF